This is a list of T cell receptor beta chains from one sample in a study of CD8+CD57+ T cells in acquired aplastic anemia. TCRdb processed the reads anew with MiXCR; each CDR3 protein has one entry. The repertoire holds 150,000 to 200,000 distinct CDR3 sequences, with around 40% as singletons. Source material: sorted CD4+, CD8+, or CD8+CD57+ T cells (not recorded which) from PBMCs. The receptors derive from a human donor in good health. The conserved cysteine and the conserved F or W are not part of the CDR3 here. The D gene is left open where the match is weak.

CDR3 protein: ASSLSLGAEQY; D gene: .; J gene: TRBJ2-7; V gene: TRBV7-7
CDR3 protein: ATSDASSGRTWQF; D gene: TRBD2; J gene: TRBJ2-1; V gene: TRBV24-1
CDR3 protein: AISGPDRTDTQY; D gene: .; J gene: TRBJ2-3; V gene: TRBV10-3
CDR3 protein: ASSGEWEQY; D gene: .; J gene: TRBJ2-7; V gene: TRBV7-2
CDR3 protein: ASSFVGLGSGGAF; D gene: .; J gene: TRBJ1-1; V gene: TRBV7-3
CDR3 protein: ASSEGDTIY; D gene: .; J gene: TRBJ1-3; V gene: TRBV25-1
CDR3 protein: ASSFPGVTGGGYT; D gene: .; J gene: TRBJ1-2; V gene: TRBV7-6
CDR3 protein: ASSPIRTSGYEQY; D gene: TRBD2; J gene: TRBJ2-7; V gene: TRBV19
CDR3 protein: SARVIHAGELF; D gene: .; J gene: TRBJ2-2; V gene: TRBV20-1
CDR3 protein: SVEWGRRNEQF; D gene: .; J gene: TRBJ2-1; V gene: TRBV29-1